Below, one TCR beta chain is given with its context. This specimen comes from a study of blood T cell repertoires in COVID-19. There are 17 residues in the CDR3. CDR1 and CDR2 from the germline V gene are MGHRA and YSYEKL. V was shortened by 0 bases and J by 2 bases, with 14 bases between the two germline ends. The data were produced by immunoSEQ multiplex PCR, yet TCRdb's version contains in-frame clones alone and is incomplete. The sample carries 300,000 to 350,000 clones, about 90% recorded once. The chain employs TRBV4-1 and TRBJ1-3; a weak D match, TRBD1 (5 bases). The clonotype originates from a woman under 30 with acute COVID-19. Sequenced sample: PBMCs or T cells enriched from blood (not recorded which). Written as DNA, the CDR3 is TGCGCCAGCAGCCAAGATTCTTCCAGGGTGACTGGAAACACCATATATTTT. Translated, it gives CASSQDSSRVTGNTIYF.